Below, 19 T cell receptor beta chains from the same sample are listed, as sequenced in a study of shared T cell receptors in the human thymus. Only in-frame clones appear in the TCRdb table, and some are missing; sequencing was by immunoSEQ multiplex PCR. The sample gives 700,000 to 750,000 clones, 75% to 90% of which show up once; over 0.008% is in the top ten. This same sample was also taken into another study, of human thymus T cells.

Sequenced sample: thymocytes. All receptors derive from a girl under three years old with a congenital heart defect.

This clone was observed a single time. V and J are TRBV29-1 and TRBJ2-1; 8 bases align to TRBD1. V shed 7 bases and J 7 bases; nucleotides not matched to a gene: 15. The CDR3 loop spans 15 amino acids. Germline loops: CDR1 SQVTM, CDR2 ANQGSEA. CDR3 bases: TGCAGCGCCCTCAGGGGTGCAGGGGGCCTTAATGAGCAGTTCTTC. Protein: CSALRGAGGLNEQFF.

CDR3 residues: CASSARDRTSYEQYF. The CDR3 nucleotides are TGTGCCAGCAGTGCCCGGGACAGGACCTCCTACGAGCAGTACTTC. This chain uses TRBV25-1 with TRBJ2-7, with 8 bases fitting TRBD1. Germline V gene lookup returns CDR1 MGHDK and CDR2 SYGVNS. The CDR3 covers 15 residues. V gave up 4 bases and J gave up 0 bases; unmatched junction bases: 5.

The chain uses TRBV6-5 and TRBJ1-2; possible D gene TRBD1, 5 bases. Per germline, CDR1 MNHEY and CDR2 SVGAGI. Trimming removed 6 bases from V and 6 bases from J, with 14 bases in between. The CDR3 runs to 13 residues. CDR3 loop: CASRPGGSDGYTF. The CDR3 DNA reads TGTGCCAGCAGGCCCGGGGGGTCGGATGGCTACACCTTC.

The chain joins TRBV7-2 to TRBJ1-3; D is unclear. The CDR3 loop spans 14 amino acids. The V and J ends lost 0 bases and 5 bases respectively, with 8 bases between them. Germline V CDR1 and CDR2: SGHTA, FQGNSA. CDR3 in amino acids: CASSLAKLRNTIYF. The CDR3 coding sequence is TGTGCCAGCAGCTTAGCGAAACTAAGAAACACCATATATTTT. Full variable domain (missing parts from reference TRBV7-2 and TRBJ1-3): GAGVSQSPSNKVTEKGKDVELRCDPISGHTALYWYRQSLGQGLEFLIYFQGNSAPDKSGLPSDRFSAERTGGSVSTLTIQRTQQEDSAVYLCASSLAKLRNTIYFGEGSWLTVV.

The chain combines TRBV4-3 with TRBJ1-2; 7 nucleotides match TRBD1. The CDR3 runs to 16 residues. With V trimmed by 2 bases and J by 4 bases, 10 bases remained unmatched. Germline V gene data show CDR1 as LGHNA and CDR2 as YSLEER. In nucleotides, the CDR3 is TGCGCCAGCAGCCAAAATGACAGGGTCCTTTTCTATGGCTACACCTTC. It yields the protein CASSQNDRVLFYGYTF.

The genes are TRBV9 and TRBJ2-1, with a possible D match to TRBD2 (6 bases). Per the germline V gene, CDR1 is SGDLS and CDR2 is YYNGEE. V was pared by 0 bases and J by 7 bases, with 20 bases between. This CDR3 is 17 amino acids long. The CDR3 loop is CASSVGPLRGARNEQFF. The CDR3 nucleotides read TGTGCCAGCAGCGTAGGCCCGCTCCGCGGGGCGCGTAATGAGCAGTTCTTC.

J is TRBJ2-7 and V is TRBV15; D perhaps matches TRBD2 (6 bases). Germline V gene data show CDR1 as LNHNV and CDR2 as YYDKDF (reference sequence). CDR3 length: 14 residues. V was pared by 5 bases and J by 7 bases, with 18 bases between. CDR3 region: CATSRENRPLEQYF. The CDR3, as DNA: TGTGCCACCAGCCGGGAGAATAGGCCCCTGGAGCAGTACTTC.

This chain uses TRBV6-5 with TRBJ2-7, with TRBD1 identical over 9 bases. The V segment lost 2 bases and the J segment 2 bases; nucleotides outside the gene matches: 7. CDR3 length: 16 residues. CDR1 and CDR2 from the germline V gene are MNHEY and SVGAGI. The CDR3 spells CASSYLKGTGTYEQYF. CDR3 sequence (DNA): TGTGCCAGCAGTTACCTTAAGGGGACAGGGACCTACGAGCAGTACTTC.

The chain carries TRBV19 and TRBJ2-7; weak D call: TRBD1 (5 bases). The CDR3 runs to 19 residues. Germline-derived CDR1 and CDR2 are LNHDA and SQIVND (reference sequence). Trimming shortened V by 5 bases and J by 1 base, and 27 bases separated the two germline ends. The CDR3 is CASSVNLQGRRLQSYEQYF. CDR3 DNA sequence: TGTGCCAGTAGTGTAAACCTCCAGGGAAGACGTCTCCAATCCTACGAGCAGTACTTC. Full variable domain (outside the CDR3, taken from reference TRBV19 and TRBJ2-7): DGGITQSPKYLFRKEGQNVTLSCEQNLNHDAMYWYRQDPGQGLRLIYYSQIVNDFQKGDIAEGYSVSREKKESFPLTVTSAQKNPTAFYLCASSVNLQGRRLQSYEQYFGPGTRLTVT.

The rearrangement joins TRBV7-2 to TRBJ2-7; perhaps TRBD1 as D (6 bases). The CDR3 is 14 residues long. CDR1 is SGHTA and CDR2 is FQGNSA in the germline V gene. V lost 5 bases and J 3 bases, leaving 14 bases between the germline ends. DNA for the CDR3: TGTGCCAGCAGCCGCCTCGCGGACAGCTACGAGCAGTACTTC. Its protein product is CASSRLADSYEQYF.

This chain connects TRBV2 to TRBJ1-2; TRBD1 matches at 10 bases. The CDR3 sequence is 15 residues long. V trimming: 8 bases; J trimming: 2 bases; junction bases outside the gene matches: 8. Germline-derived CDR1 and CDR2 are SNHLY and FYNNEI. The CDR3 reads CASPRDRGSNYGYTF. The DNA for the CDR3 is TGTGCCAGCCCCCGGGACAGGGGATCGAACTATGGCTACACCTTC.

This clone was counted a single time. This rearrangement joins TRBV18 to TRBJ2-7, with a weak D call TRBD1 (6 bases). Germline V gene sequence: CDR1 KGHSH, CDR2 LQKENI. V dropped 0 bases and J dropped 3 bases, with 15 bases sitting between them. The CDR3 covers 16 residues. The DNA of the CDR3 is TGTGCCAGCTCACCACCAGGGGGAAAGGGAGACTACGAGCAGTACTTC. Residues: CASSPPGGKGDYEQYF.

This chain links TRBV28 with TRBJ2-1; tentative D call: TRBD2 (5 bases). CDR3 length equals 12 residues. From germline, CDR1 is MDHEN and CDR2 SYDVKM. Trimming removed 6 bases from V and 7 bases from J, with 10 bases in between. The chain's CDR3 is CASSQDLNEQFF. CDR3 nucleotide sequence: TGTGCCAGCAGCCAGGACTTGAATGAGCAGTTCTTC.

The chain is built from TRBV4-1 and TRBJ1-1; D may be TRBD1 (5 bases). The CDR3 runs to 14 residues. V was pared by 0 bases and J by 3 bases, with 8 bases between. The germline V gene encodes CDR1 MGHRA and CDR2 YSYEKL. The CDR3 here is CASSQDVRDTEAFF. DNA for the CDR3: TGCGCCAGCAGCCAAGATGTCAGGGACACTGAAGCTTTCTTT.

This sequence joins TRBV10-3 and TRBJ1-2, with 9 positions matching TRBD1. The CDR3 loop spans 17 amino acids. The junction had 9 bases not matched to a gene; V was cut back by 4 bases and J by 0 bases. Germline V gives CDR1 ENHRY, CDR2 SYGVKD. In DNA, the CDR3 is TGTGCCATCAGTGGACAGGGGGACGTAGGAGCTAACTATGGCTACACCTTC. This sequence encodes CAISGQGDVGANYGYTF.

The CDR3 spells CASSPDGQRPDPGYEQYF. The CDR3 DNA follows: TGTGCCAGCTCACCAGACGGACAGAGGCCGGACCCAGGCTACGAGCAGTACTTC. The V gene is TRBV18, the J gene TRBJ2-7, with D possibly being TRBD1 (6 bases). Between the trimmed V and J ends, which lost 2 bases and 3 bases, there was a span of 23 bases. Germline CDR1 is KGHSH and CDR2 is LQKENI. The CDR3 spans 18 residues.

The rearrangement uses TRBV6-6 and TRBJ2-1; 8 bases match TRBD2. Looked up from germline, CDR1 is MNHNY and CDR2 is SVGAGI (reference sequence). The CDR3 is 14 amino acids. The V segment lost 7 bases and the J segment 1 base; nucleotides outside the gene matches: 3. The CDR3 DNA reads as TGTGCCAGCAATCGCGGGGGGTCCTACAATGAGCAGTTCTTC. Translated: CASNRGGSYNEQFF.

The J gene is TRBJ2-7, the V gene TRBV5-6; D may be TRBD1 (5 bases). The CDR3 is 15 residues long. In germline, CDR1 is SGHDT, CDR2 YYEEEE. V lost 6 bases, J lost 2 bases, and 18 bases lay in between. Here the CDR3 DNA reads TGTGCCAGCACCTTCGGACACCCGAACGCCTACGAGCAGTACTTC. Translating it yields CASTFGHPNAYEQYF.

This sequence joins TRBV30 and TRBJ1-1; no definite D call. The CDR3 runs to 11 residues. V lost 0 bases, J lost 11 bases, and 10 bases lay in between. Germline loops: CDR1 GTSNPN, CDR2 SVGIG (reference sequence). The CDR3 protein is CAWSVLGSAFF. Written as DNA, the CDR3 is TGTGCCTGGAGTGTACTGGGGAGTGCTTTCTTT.